These T cell receptor beta chains were read from a single sample in a study of Ad26.COV2.S vaccination and SARS-CoV-2 variants. TCRdb keeps only in-frame clones here, not all; method: immunoSEQ multiplex PCR. Of 300,000 to 400,000 clones in the sample, approximately 86% are singletons; the top ten hold 2.1%. The sequences come from peripheral blood, collected in a trial of Ad26.COV2.S vaccine versus placebo. Receptors were obtained from a person aged 18-60 years who received the Ad26.COV2.S COVID-19 vaccine or a placebo. Both conserved end residues are part of each CDR3. Each record gives: J gene, D gene, clone size, V gene, CDR3 DNA, CDR3 protein. A D gene is named only where the DNA matches it firmly. Clone size appears in some rows only: once, few, many, or a class for an expanded clone.

j_gene: TRBJ2-3; d_gene: TRBD2; abundance: NA; v_gene: TRBV9; CDR3nt: TGTGCCAGCAGCGTCCCGAAAGGAACTAGCGGGGGTTACACAGATACGCAGTATTTT; CDR3aa: CASSVPKGTSGGYTDTQYF
j_gene: TRBJ2-3; d_gene: NA; abundance: NA; v_gene: TRBV14; CDR3nt: TGTGCCAGCAGCCCACTAGATAGCTTCGCAGATACGCAGTATTTT; CDR3aa: CASSPLDSFADTQYF
j_gene: TRBJ1-4; d_gene: NA; abundance: NA; v_gene: TRBV7-2; CDR3nt: TGTGCCAGCAGCTTAGCCCCCCAGGGATTTAATGAAAAACTGTTTTTT; CDR3aa: CASSLAPQGFNEKLFF
j_gene: TRBJ2-7; d_gene: NA; abundance: NA; v_gene: TRBV15; CDR3nt: TGTGCCACCAGCAGAGACAGGGGAACCTACGAGCAGTACTTC; CDR3aa: CATSRDRGTYEQYF
j_gene: TRBJ1-1; d_gene: NA; abundance: NA; v_gene: TRBV27; CDR3nt: TGTGCCACCCGGGCGGTACTTAGGGCTAACGCTGAAGCTTTCTTT; CDR3aa: CATRAVLRANAEAFF
j_gene: TRBJ1-5; d_gene: NA; abundance: NA; v_gene: TRBV6-2/TRBV6-3; CDR3nt: TGTGCCAGCAGTTATCCCAGACAGGGCAATCAGCCCCAGCATTTT; CDR3aa: CASSYPRQGNQPQHF
j_gene: TRBJ1-4; d_gene: NA; abundance: NA; v_gene: TRBV2; CDR3nt: TGTGCCAGCAATGAGGGGCCTAATGAAAAACTGTTTTTT; CDR3aa: CASNEGPNEKLFF
j_gene: TRBJ1-5; d_gene: NA; abundance: NA; v_gene: TRBV2; CDR3nt: TGTGCCAGCACTTATCAGTCCAATCAGCCCCAGCATTTT; CDR3aa: CASTYQSNQPQHF
j_gene: TRBJ2-6; d_gene: NA; abundance: NA; v_gene: TRBV7-3; CDR3nt: TGTGCCAGCAGCCCCCTAAGCTCTGGGGCCAACGTCCTGACTTTC; CDR3aa: CASSPLSSGANVLTF
j_gene: TRBJ2-7; d_gene: TRBD1; abundance: NA; v_gene: TRBV7-9; CDR3nt: TGTGCCAGCAGCCCCTCCGGACAGGGATACTACGAGCAGTACTTC; CDR3aa: CASSPSGQGYYEQYF
j_gene: TRBJ2-5; d_gene: NA; abundance: NA; v_gene: TRBV12-3/TRBV12-4; CDR3nt: TGTGCCAGCAGTTCCCGGTGGGAGACCCAGTACTTC; CDR3aa: CASSSRWETQYF
j_gene: TRBJ1-2; d_gene: TRBD1; abundance: NA; v_gene: TRBV7-2; CDR3nt: TGTGCCAGCAGCTCCCGGGACAGCTCGAGGGGGGATGGCTACACCTTC; CDR3aa: CASSSRDSSRGDGYTF
j_gene: TRBJ2-7; d_gene: NA; abundance: NA; v_gene: TRBV7-2; CDR3nt: TGTGCCAGCAGCCGGCAAGACTTGGCGAGCTCCTACGAGCAGTACTTC; CDR3aa: CASSRQDLASSYEQYF
j_gene: TRBJ2-7; d_gene: TRBD2; abundance: NA; v_gene: TRBV15; CDR3nt: TGTGCCACCAGCAGAGGACTAGCGGAGAACTTACAGTACTTC; CDR3aa: CATSRGLAENLQYF
j_gene: TRBJ1-2; d_gene: NA; abundance: NA; v_gene: TRBV5-5; CDR3nt: TGTGCCAGCAGCTTGGTTCCAGGTGGAGGGGGAGACTATGGCTACACCTTC; CDR3aa: CASSLVPGGGGDYGYTF
j_gene: TRBJ2-5; d_gene: TRBD2; abundance: once; v_gene: TRBV12-3/TRBV12-4; CDR3nt: TGTGCCAGCAGCAGCGGGGGGGGTGAGACCCAGTACTTC; CDR3aa: CASSSGGGETQYF
j_gene: TRBJ2-5; d_gene: NA; abundance: few; v_gene: TRBV28; CDR3nt: TGTGCCAGCAGTTCCTGGGACCTATCCTTCCAGGAGACCCAGTACTTC; CDR3aa: CASSSWDLSFQETQYF
j_gene: TRBJ1-2; d_gene: NA; abundance: NA; v_gene: TRBV5-5; CDR3nt: TGTGCCAGCAGCTTGGGTTTTACAGGGAAAAAGGGTTATGGCTACACCTTC; CDR3aa: CASSLGFTGKKGYGYTF
j_gene: TRBJ1-3; d_gene: NA; abundance: NA; v_gene: TRBV2; CDR3nt: TGTGCCAGCAGTAGATCTGGAAACACCATATATTTT; CDR3aa: CASSRSGNTIYF
j_gene: TRBJ2-7; d_gene: NA; abundance: NA; v_gene: TRBV6-5; CDR3nt: TGTGCCAGCAGTTACTCAGGTCGGGGTTACGAGCAGTACTTC; CDR3aa: CASSYSGRGYEQYF
j_gene: TRBJ2-3; d_gene: TRBD1; abundance: NA; v_gene: TRBV5-1; CDR3nt: TGCGCCAGCAGCCTGGGACAGGGTTTGGGCACAGATACGCAGTATTTT; CDR3aa: CASSLGQGLGTDTQYF
j_gene: TRBJ1-2; d_gene: TRBD1; abundance: once; v_gene: TRBV29-1; CDR3nt: TGCAGCGCCGAGGGGGCAGGCTATGGCTACACCTTC; CDR3aa: CSAEGAGYGYTF
j_gene: TRBJ1-4; d_gene: NA; abundance: NA; v_gene: TRBV6-5; CDR3nt: TGTGCCAGCAGCCCGATAGGGTTTGGGGAAAAACTGTTTTTT; CDR3aa: CASSPIGFGEKLFF
j_gene: TRBJ2-2; d_gene: NA; abundance: NA; v_gene: TRBV11-3; CDR3nt: TGTGCCAGCAGCTTTTTTAGCGGGGAGCTGTTTTTT; CDR3aa: CASSFFSGELFF
j_gene: TRBJ2-1; d_gene: NA; abundance: NA; v_gene: TRBV19; CDR3nt: TGTGCCAGTAGTATCGGTAAGGAGATCAATGAGCAGTTCTTC; CDR3aa: CASSIGKEINEQFF
j_gene: TRBJ1-2; d_gene: NA; abundance: NA; v_gene: TRBV24-1; CDR3nt: TGTGCCACCACTACGGCGCATGCTAACTATGGCTACACCTTC; CDR3aa: CATTTAHANYGYTF
j_gene: TRBJ1-1; d_gene: TRBD1; abundance: NA; v_gene: TRBV6-5; CDR3nt: TGTGCCAGCAGAACCGACAGGGACGGCTTTGAAGCTTTCTTT; CDR3aa: CASRTDRDGFEAFF
j_gene: TRBJ2-1; d_gene: TRBD1; abundance: NA; v_gene: TRBV6-5; CDR3nt: TGTGCCAGCACCGATACAGGGGGCTCCTACAATGAGCAGTTCTTC; CDR3aa: CASTDTGGSYNEQFF
j_gene: TRBJ2-7; d_gene: TRBD2; abundance: NA; v_gene: TRBV27; CDR3nt: TGTGCTGTAGCTAGCGGCCTCTACGAGCAGTACTTC; CDR3aa: CAVASGLYEQYF
j_gene: TRBJ2-7; d_gene: NA; abundance: NA; v_gene: TRBV28; CDR3nt: TGTGCCAGCAGGCAGACGGGGCTTAACACCTACGAGCAGTACTTC; CDR3aa: CASRQTGLNTYEQYF
j_gene: TRBJ2-1; d_gene: NA; abundance: NA; v_gene: TRBV7-9; CDR3nt: TGTGCCAGCAGCCAAGGGTCTGCCCGGGAGCAGTTCTTC; CDR3aa: CASSQGSAREQFF
j_gene: TRBJ2-1; d_gene: NA; abundance: NA; v_gene: TRBV25-1; CDR3nt: TGTGCCAGCAGTGAAACCGGGACATTCGTCGATAATGAGCAGTTCTTC; CDR3aa: CASSETGTFVDNEQFF
j_gene: TRBJ1-2; d_gene: NA; abundance: once; v_gene: TRBV3-1/TRBV3-2; CDR3nt: TGTGCCAGCAGCCAGCGGGAAGTGGCCTATGGCTACACCTTC; CDR3aa: CASSQREVAYGYTF
j_gene: TRBJ2-7; d_gene: TRBD2; abundance: NA; v_gene: TRBV28; CDR3nt: TGTGCCAGCGGGTCTAGCGGGGGGGCGACCCGGTCCTACGAGCAGTACTTC; CDR3aa: CASGSSGGATRSYEQYF
j_gene: TRBJ2-7; d_gene: NA; abundance: NA; v_gene: TRBV30; CDR3nt: TGTGCCTGGAGTTCGCGACAGAGGTTGTACTTC; CDR3aa: CAWSSRQRLYF
j_gene: TRBJ1-5; d_gene: NA; abundance: NA; v_gene: TRBV5-1; CDR3nt: TGCGCCAGCAGCTTGGACGGGGAAAGGGATCAGCCCCAGCATTTT; CDR3aa: CASSLDGERDQPQHF
j_gene: TRBJ2-1; d_gene: NA; abundance: few; v_gene: TRBV14; CDR3nt: TGTGCCAGCAGCCAAGTTTCGCGCAATGAGCAGTTCTTC; CDR3aa: CASSQVSRNEQFF
j_gene: TRBJ1-2; d_gene: NA; abundance: NA; v_gene: TRBV16; CDR3nt: TGTGCCAGCAGCCAATCATTTTCAGGGGAGCGTGGCTACACCTTC; CDR3aa: CASSQSFSGERGYTF
j_gene: TRBJ1-6; d_gene: NA; abundance: NA; v_gene: TRBV6-5; CDR3nt: TGTGCCAGCACCTCAGGAAAGCTGCCCCCTTATGGCCTCCACTTT; CDR3aa: CASTSGKLPPYGLHF
j_gene: TRBJ2-3; d_gene: NA; abundance: NA; v_gene: TRBV14; CDR3nt: TGTGCCAGCAGCCAAATCGGCACAGATACGCAGTATTTT; CDR3aa: CASSQIGTDTQYF
j_gene: TRBJ2-6; d_gene: NA; abundance: many; v_gene: TRBV2; CDR3nt: TGTGCCAGCAAACCCTCCGGCTCTGGGGCCAACGTCCTGACTTTC; CDR3aa: CASKPSGSGANVLTF
j_gene: TRBJ1-6; d_gene: NA; abundance: NA; v_gene: TRBV9; CDR3nt: TGTGCCAGCAGCGCTCTCAACGGGGGGCTTGCGAATTCACCCCTCCACTTT; CDR3aa: CASSALNGGLANSPLHF
j_gene: TRBJ2-7; d_gene: NA; abundance: few; v_gene: TRBV7-9; CDR3nt: TGTGCCAGCAGCCGCGACAGCTCCTACGAGCAGTACTTC; CDR3aa: CASSRDSSYEQYF
j_gene: TRBJ2-3; d_gene: TRBD2; abundance: once; v_gene: TRBV4-1; CDR3nt: TGCGCCAGCAGCCGAAGTTCCCTCCCCGGCGGGGGAAGCACAGATACGCAGTATTTT; CDR3aa: CASSRSSLPGGGSTDTQYF
j_gene: TRBJ1-3; d_gene: NA; abundance: NA; v_gene: TRBV12-3/TRBV12-4; CDR3nt: TGTGCCAGCAGTGGGTCTGGAAACACCATATATTTT; CDR3aa: CASSGSGNTIYF
j_gene: TRBJ2-5; d_gene: NA; abundance: NA; v_gene: TRBV27; CDR3nt: TGTGCCAGCAGTTTAGCAGGCGCGGAGACCCAGTACTTC; CDR3aa: CASSLAGAETQYF
j_gene: TRBJ2-7; d_gene: NA; abundance: NA; v_gene: TRBV7-3; CDR3nt: TGTGCCAGCAGCTTAATGGGGACACCTTCCTACGAGCAGTACTTC; CDR3aa: CASSLMGTPSYEQYF
j_gene: TRBJ1-2; d_gene: NA; abundance: NA; v_gene: TRBV6-5; CDR3nt: TGTGCCAGCAGCATCAGGGGTAACTATGGCTACACCTTC; CDR3aa: CASSIRGNYGYTF
j_gene: TRBJ1-2; d_gene: NA; abundance: NA; v_gene: TRBV5-4; CDR3nt: TGTGCCAGCAGCTTGTCCCGGGGTTACTATGGCTACACCTTC; CDR3aa: CASSLSRGYYGYTF
j_gene: TRBJ1-2; d_gene: NA; abundance: NA; v_gene: TRBV7-2; CDR3nt: TGTGCCAGCAGCCCCGGAGCTCTAACCTATGGCTACACCTTC; CDR3aa: CASSPGALTYGYTF
j_gene: TRBJ2-3; d_gene: TRBD2; abundance: NA; v_gene: TRBV6-5; CDR3nt: TGTGCCACCGAAGCGGGGGCCAGCACAGATACGCAGTATTTT; CDR3aa: CATEAGASTDTQYF
j_gene: TRBJ1-5; d_gene: NA; abundance: NA; v_gene: TRBV5-1; CDR3nt: TGCGCCAGCAGCTTGGACCTCTCCTCTGCCCAGCATTTT; CDR3aa: CASSLDLSSAQHF
j_gene: TRBJ2-7; d_gene: NA; abundance: NA; v_gene: TRBV5-4; CDR3nt: TGTGCCAGCAGCTTGGACGGTGGACGATTTAACGAGCAGTACTTC; CDR3aa: CASSLDGGRFNEQYF
j_gene: TRBJ2-2; d_gene: NA; abundance: few; v_gene: TRBV7-3; CDR3nt: TGTGCCAGCAGCTCGGGGCGAGGAACCGGGGAGCTGTTTTTT; CDR3aa: CASSSGRGTGELFF
j_gene: TRBJ1-3; d_gene: TRBD1; abundance: NA; v_gene: TRBV3-1/TRBV3-2; CDR3nt: TGTGCCAGCAGCCAAGCCTCGACAGGGCGAGGAAACACCATATATTTT; CDR3aa: CASSQASTGRGNTIYF
j_gene: TRBJ2-3; d_gene: NA; abundance: NA; v_gene: TRBV6-5; CDR3nt: TGTGCCAGCAGTTACTCGAGGGAAAACACAGATACGCAGTATTTT; CDR3aa: CASSYSRENTDTQYF